Listed below are T cell receptor beta chains from one sample, sequenced in a study of CD8 T cells in Susac syndrome. TCRdb called the immunoSEQ multiplex PCR reads again in MiXCR, with one record for every CDR3 protein. Of 150,000 to 200,000 distinct CDR3 sequences listed, about 91% are singletons. What was sequenced was CD4+ T cells from PBMCs. The receptors stem from a human donor in good health. The CDR3 runs from the conserved cysteine through the conserved F or W. The order of the fields is clone size, CDR3 length, J gene, D gene, V gene, CDR3 protein, CDR3 DNA. D genes are given only for firm matches. Where a row states a size, it is once, few, many or the class of an expanded clone; other rows omit it.

>once|12|TRBJ2-5|.|TRBV29-1
CSVELVQETQYF
TGCAGCGTTGAACTAGTCCAAGAGACCCAGTACTTC
>.|15|TRBJ2-7|TRBD2|TRBV6-5
CASSYSGTSQYEQYF
TGTGCCAGCAGTTACTCCGGGACTAGTCAGTACGAGCAGTACTTC
>.|15|TRBJ1-5|.|TRBV20-1
CSARQGSEGNQPQHF
TGCAGTGCTAGACAGGGGAGTGAGGGCAATCAGCCCCAGCATTTT
>.|15|TRBJ1-2|.|TRBV5-1
CASSPQGGEYYGYTF
TGCGCCAGCAGCCCTCAGGGCGGAGAATATTATGGCTACACCTTC
>.|15|TRBJ1-5|.|TRBV27
CASSRWGVRGQPQHF
TGTGCCAGCAGCCGATGGGGGGTGAGGGGTCAGCCCCAGCATTTT
>.|13|TRBJ2-3|TRBD2|TRBV29-1
CSVDGGGADTQYF
TGCAGCGTTGACGGGGGGGGAGCAGATACGCAGTATTTT
>.|15|TRBJ2-5|.|TRBV6-5
CASSPAILDLETQYF
TGTGCCAGCAGCCCGGCGATTCTAGATTTGGAGACCCAGTACTTC
>.|15|TRBJ1-2|.|TRBV2
CASSDHPGTNYGYTF
TGTGCCAGCAGTGACCACCCCGGGACAAATTATGGCTACACCTTC
>.|15|TRBJ2-1|TRBD1|TRBV24-1
CATSDTGTGDNEQFF
TGTGCCACGTCTGACACCGGGACAGGGGACAATGAGCAGTTCTTC
>.|16|TRBJ2-1|.|TRBV9
CASSVAGNREGHEQFF
TGTGCCAGCAGCGTAGCCGGTAACAGGGAGGGGCATGAGCAGTTCTTC
>.|12|TRBJ2-7|TRBD1|TRBV29-1
CSVFPTGAEQYF
TGCAGCGTTTTCCCGACAGGGGCCGAGCAGTACTTC
>.|15|TRBJ2-2|TRBD1|TRBV6-1
CASSDATGGAGELFF
TGTGCCAGCAGTGATGCCACAGGGGGCGCCGGGGAGCTGTTTTTT
>.|12|TRBJ2-1|.|TRBV7-2
CASSSQGREQFF
TGTGCCAGCAGCTCTCAGGGCAGAGAGCAGTTCTTC
>.|13|TRBJ2-5|TRBD1|TRBV7-6
CASSQATGGDQYF
TGTGCCAGCAGCCAAGCGACAGGGGGGGACCAGTACTTC
>.|14|TRBJ1-2|.|TRBV6-5
CASTRTDSNYGYTF
TGTGCCAGCACCCGAACCGACAGTAACTATGGCTACACCTTC
>.|16|TRBJ2-7|.|TRBV5-1
CASSSPEGGLPLVQYF
TGCGCCAGCAGCTCCCCCGAGGGAGGCCTTCCCTTAGTGCAGTACTTC
>.|14|TRBJ1-5|.|TRBV2
CASSEERGSQPQHF
TGTGCCAGCAGTGAAGAACGGGGCTCTCAGCCCCAGCATTTT
>.|12|TRBJ2-5|TRBD1|TRBV28
CASPETGETQYF
TGTGCCAGCCCAGAGACAGGGGAGACCCAGTACTTC
>.|15|TRBJ1-5|.|TRBV29-1
CSVEWLGPTNQPQHF
TGCAGCGTTGAATGGTTGGGCCCGACCAATCAGCCCCAGCATTTT
>few|16|TRBJ2-5|TRBD2|TRBV6-1
CASRPELAGVSKTQYF
TGTGCCAGCAGACCCGAACTAGCGGGAGTTTCTAAGACCCAGTACTTC
>.|14|TRBJ2-1|.|TRBV5-4
CASSLKTGNNEQFF
TGTGCCAGCAGCTTGAAGACAGGTAACAATGAGCAGTTCTTC
>.|13|TRBJ1-1|.|TRBV6-2/TRBV6-3
CASNLQGGTEAFF
TGTGCCAGCAATCTACAGGGAGGCACTGAAGCTTTCTTT
>.|13|TRBJ1-1|.|TRBV29-1
CSVTEGQGTEAFF
TGCAGCGTTACGGAGGGGCAAGGGACTGAAGCTTTCTTT
>.|15|TRBJ2-1|TRBD1|TRBV7-3
CASSLSPDRANEQFF
TGTGCCAGCAGCTTAAGCCCGGACAGGGCCAATGAGCAGTTCTTC
>.|15|TRBJ2-5|.|TRBV12-3/TRBV12-4
CASSSPGRGKETQYF
TGTGCCAGCAGTTCACCGGGACGAGGAAAAGAGACCCAGTACTTC
>few|14|TRBJ2-3|.|TRBV24-1
CATSDGTSTDTQYF
TGTGCCACCAGTGACGGAACTAGCACAGATACGCAGTATTTT
>.|15|TRBJ1-5|TRBD1|TRBV2
CASKEQGGSNQPQHF
TGTGCCAGCAAGGAACAGGGGGGGAGCAATCAGCCCCAGCATTTT
>few|14|TRBJ2-5|.|TRBV5-1
CASATGTQGETQYF
TGCGCCAGCGCCACCGGGACCCAGGGGGAGACCCAGTACTTC
>.|15|TRBJ2-1|TRBD2|TRBV7-2
CASSPSGGVYNEQFF
TGTGCCAGCAGTCCTAGCGGGGGGGTATACAATGAGCAGTTCTTC
>few|15|TRBJ2-1|TRBD2|TRBV12-3/TRBV12-4
CASSPGGGGYNEQFF
TGTGCCAGCAGTCCCGGGGGGGGAGGGTACAATGAGCAGTTCTTC
>.|15|TRBJ2-1|TRBD2|TRBV25-1
CASGGLAGGGNEQFF
TGTGCCAGCGGAGGACTAGCGGGGGGCGGCAATGAGCAGTTCTTC
>.|15|TRBJ1-6|.|TRBV2
CASSDRGIPNSPLHF
TGTGCCAGCAGTGATCGGGGCATACCTAATTCACCCCTCCACTTT
>.|17|TRBJ2-1|TRBD1|TRBV27
CASSLGPGQGACNEQFF
TGTGCCAGCAGCCTTGGGCCTGGCCAGGGGGCATGCAATGAGCAGTTCTTC
>.|13|TRBJ2-3|TRBD1|TRBV24-1
CAARTGDTDTQYF
TGTGCCGCTAGGACAGGGGACACAGATACGCAGTATTTT
>once|13|TRBJ2-3|.|TRBV6-6
CASSLSGFDTQYF
TGTGCCAGCAGCCTCTCCGGTTTTGATACGCAGTATTTT
>.|14|TRBJ2-1|.|TRBV19
CASSLDPSYNEQFF
TGTGCCAGTAGTCTGGACCCCTCCTACAATGAGCAGTTCTTC
>once|13|TRBJ2-5|.|TRBV10-3
CAISDREQETQYF
TGTGCCATCAGTGACAGGGAGCAAGAGACCCAGTACTTC
>.|14|TRBJ2-3|.|TRBV5-1
CASSFDPFTDTQYF
TGCGCCAGCAGCTTCGACCCCTTCACAGATACGCAGTATTTT
>.|12|TRBJ1-2|TRBD1|TRBV25-1
CASSEYDREVTF
TGTGCCAGCAGTGAATATGACAGGGAGGTCACCTTC
>.|15|TRBJ2-3|.|TRBV12-3/TRBV12-4
CASSLTGPQADTQYF
TGTGCCAGCAGTTTAACAGGCCCCCAGGCAGATACGCAGTATTTT
>.|13|TRBJ2-3|.|TRBV7-2
CASSWTGTDTQYF
TGTGCCAGCAGCTGGACAGGCACAGATACGCAGTATTTT
>.|19|TRBJ2-7|TRBD2|TRBV4-2
CASSLETGTSGSLVYEQYF
TGTGCCAGCAGCCTCGAAACCGGGACTAGCGGGAGTCTTGTCTACGAGCAGTACTTC
>.|15|TRBJ1-6|.|TRBV28
CASSDAGTHNSPLHF
TGTGCCAGCAGTGATGCCGGGACCCATAATTCACCCCTCCACTTT
>.|15|TRBJ2-5|.|TRBV29-1
CSVDLGSGHGETQYF
TGCAGCGTTGATCTAGGTAGTGGGCATGGGGAGACCCAGTACTTC
>.|15|TRBJ2-7|TRBD2|TRBV27
CASSRTSGGSYEQYF
TGTGCCAGCAGTCGGACTAGCGGGGGATCCTACGAGCAGTACTTC
>.|13|TRBJ2-5|TRBD1|TRBV5-1
CASRDRIQETQYF
TGCGCCAGCAGGGACAGGATACAAGAGACCCAGTACTTC
>.|16|TRBJ2-2|TRBD2|TRBV5-1
CASSLILAANTGELFF
TGCGCCAGCAGCTTAATTCTAGCGGCGAACACCGGGGAGCTGTTTTTT
>.|14|TRBJ1-1|TRBD1|TRBV7-2
CASSVGQVNTEAFF
TGTGCCAGCAGCGTGGGACAGGTAAACACTGAAGCTTTCTTT
>once|13|TRBJ1-6|.|TRBV6-5
CASSYEGGSPLHF
TGTGCCAGCAGTTACGAGGGCGGATCACCCCTCCACTTT
>.|13|TRBJ2-2|.|TRBV27
CASSFPPHGELFF
TGTGCCAGCAGTTTTCCTCCTCACGGGGAGCTGTTTTTT
>.|21|TRBJ2-1|TRBD2|TRBV6-5
CASSLPRTSGSRRRSYNEQFF
TGTGCCAGCAGTTTACCGCGGACTAGCGGGAGTCGTCGCCGCTCCTACAATGAGCAGTTCTTC